The 17 T cell receptor beta chains below come from one sample, sequenced in a study of control samples from healthy donors and cancer patients. The assay was immunoSEQ multiplex PCR, and TCRdb's table has in-frame clones only and misses some. The top ten hold about 18% of the sample, which has around 100,000 clones, around 89% seen once. The sample taken for sequencing was PBMCs. The receptor set was obtained from a man aged 55 to 69 with lung cancer.

This clone is a singleton in its sample. The chain combines TRBV7-3 with TRBJ2-1; TRBD1 or TRBD2 may be the D gene (5 bases each). The germline gives CDR1 SGHTA, CDR2 FQGTGA. This CDR3 contains 14 residues. The V end lost 5 bases, the J end lost 5 bases, and 13 bases lay between the germline ends. The CDR3 DNA sequence: TGTGCCAGCAGCACCGGGGCCGGGAACAATGAGCAGTTCTTC. Protein sequence: CASSTGAGNNEQFF.

The chain is built from TRBV7-9 and TRBJ2-1, with TRBD2 matching 13 bases. Germline lookup yields CDR1 SEHNR and CDR2 FQNEAQ (reference sequence). The ends lost 5 bases at V and 6 bases at J; junction bases unmatched: 4. This CDR3 contains 15 residues. CDR3 coding DNA: TGTGCCAGCAGCCCCGGGACTAGCGGGGCCAATGAGCAGTTCTTC. As protein: CASSPGTSGANEQFF.

This chain joins TRBV2 and TRBJ2-4; the D gene is possibly TRBD2 (5 bases). V was trimmed by 0 bases and J by 6 bases, leaving 9 bases between them. This CDR3 contains 14 residues. Germline-derived CDR1 and CDR2 are SNHLY and FYNNEI. CDR3: CASSEAGSTNIQYF. The DNA of the CDR3 is TGTGCCAGCAGTGAAGCGGGGAGTACAAACATTCAGTACTTC.

J is TRBJ2-3 and V is TRBV7-9, with a weak D call TRBD1 (6 bases). The V gene lost 1 base and the J gene lost 4 bases, with 9 bases spanning the gap. CDR1 and CDR2 (germline): SEHNR, FQNEAQ (reference sequence). The CDR3 covers 14 residues. This chain's CDR3 is CASSLGPGADTQYF. CDR3 nucleotide sequence: TGTGCCAGCAGCTTAGGTCCAGGGGCAGATACGCAGTATTTT.

The V gene is TRBV5-1, the J gene TRBJ1-1; tentative D call: TRBD1 (5 bases). CDR1 is SGHRS, CDR2 YFSETQ, per germline. With 1 base removed from V and 6 bases from J, the gap between germline ends came to 13 bases. The CDR3 runs 14 residues. CDR3 DNA: TGCGCCAGCAGCTTGCTATACTTAGGGGCTGAAGCTTTCTTT. Its protein product is CASSLLYLGAEAFF. Full variable domain (missing parts from reference TRBV5-1 and TRBJ1-1): KAGVTQTPRYLIKTRGQQVTLSCSPISGHRSVSWYQQTPGQGLQFLFEYFSETQRNKGNFPGRFSGRQFSNSRSEMNVSTLELGDSALYLCASSLLYLGAEAFFGQGTRLTVV.

This clone appeared a few times. The rearrangement links TRBV25-1 to TRBJ2-5; 7 positions agree with TRBD1. Unmatched junction bases numbered 6, after V lost 2 bases and J lost 6 bases. This CDR3 comprises 14 residues. CDR1 and CDR2 (germline): MGHDK, SYGVNS. The CDR3 reads CASSERDSRQTQYF. The CDR3 DNA follows: TGTGCCAGCAGTGAAAGGGACAGCAGGCAGACCCAGTACTTC.

V gene TRBV19 combines with J gene TRBJ1-2; tentatively, D is TRBD1 (5 bases). Deletions cut 2 bases from V and 7 bases from J, with 11 bases between. Looked up from germline, CDR1 is LNHDA and CDR2 is SQIVND (reference sequence). This CDR3 spans 13 amino acids. CDR3: CASSITGVAGYTF. Here the CDR3 DNA reads TGTGCCAGTAGTATAACGGGGGTCGCTGGCTACACCTTC. Full variable domain (remainder filled in from reference TRBV19 and TRBJ1-2): DGGITQSPKYLFRKEGQNVTLSCEQNLNHDAMYWYRQDPGQGLRLIYYSQIVNDFQKGDIAEGYSVSREKKESFPLTVTSAQKNPTAFYLCASSITGVAGYTFGSGTRLTVV.

This clone was recorded a few times. The chain has TRBV6-6 and TRBJ1-5, with 9 bases lining up with TRBD1. CDR3 size: 18 residues. J gave up 6 bases and V 5 bases, and 17 bases lay outside the gene matches. Germline assignment: CDR1 MNHNY and CDR2 SVGAGI (reference sequence). CDR3 region: CASSPYPPGQGTSQPQHF. The CDR3 bases are TGTGCCAGCAGTCCCTACCCTCCGGGACAGGGAACGAGTCAGCCCCAGCATTTT.

This clone was observed a handful of times. V usage is TRBV7-3 and J usage is TRBJ2-7; D ambiguous. This CDR3 contains 13 residues. V was shortened by 2 bases and J by 4 bases, with 9 bases between the two germline ends. Germline lookup yields CDR1 SGHTA and CDR2 FQGTGA. The CDR3 DNA follows: TGTGCCAGCAGCTTAGAAGGCGGATACGAGCAGTACTTC. It is translated as CASSLEGGYEQYF.

This clone was counted a few times. CDR3 amino acids: CATSRDRSGYSNQPQHF. In nucleotides, the CDR3 is TGTGCCACCAGCAGAGATCGTAGCGGTTATAGCAATCAGCCCCAGCATTTT. The chain couples TRBV15 to TRBJ1-5; D unclear. The V and J ends lost 0 bases and 0 bases respectively, with 12 bases between them. The CDR3 is 17 amino acids. CDR1 is LNHNV and CDR2 is YYDKDF in the germline V gene (reference sequence).

The chain employs TRBV7-8 and TRBJ1-2; D is possibly TRBD1 (6 bases). The CDR3 is 17 residues long. Per the germline V gene, CDR1 is SGHVS and CDR2 is FQNEAQ. V lost 5 bases and J 6 bases, leaving 25 bases between the germline ends. CDR3 DNA: TGTGCCAGCAGCCTGAGCGGGGGCGGAGGTGAACGGAATGGCTACACCTTC. Encoded protein: CASSLSGGGGERNGYTF.

This chain joins TRBV2 and TRBJ2-3; D is possibly TRBD2 (5 bases). The CDR3 is 12 residues long. The germline gives CDR1 SNHLY, CDR2 FYNNEI. V dropped 3 bases and J dropped 8 bases, with 9 bases sitting between them. The CDR3, as DNA: TGTGCCAGCAGTGATGTCCGGGGTACGCAGTATTTT. Translating it yields CASSDVRGTQYF.

The rearrangement uses TRBV6-6 and TRBJ2-1; TRBD2 agrees at 9 bases. The germline V gene encodes CDR1 MNHNY and CDR2 SVGAGI (reference sequence). Unmatched junction bases numbered 2, after V lost 0 bases and J lost 5 bases. The CDR3 covers 15 residues. Written as DNA, the CDR3 is TGTGCCAGCAGTTACTCTAGCGGGGGTAACAATGAGCAGTTCTTC. This translates into CASSYSSGGNNEQFF.

This chain joins TRBV12-5 and TRBJ1-5; no reliable D call. V was trimmed by 6 bases and J by 0 bases, leaving 18 bases between them. Germline CDR1 is LGHNT and CDR2 is FRNRAP. This CDR3 has 17 residues. CDR3 protein: CASGSHYTVYSNQPQHF. DNA of the CDR3: TGTGCTAGTGGCTCTCACTACACGGTCTATAGCAATCAGCCCCAGCATTTT. Looking up the rest from reference TRBV12-5 and TRBJ1-5 gives the full variable domain: DARVTQTPRHKVTEMGQEVTMRCQPILGHNTVFWYRQTMMQGLELLAYFRNRAPLDDSGMPKDRFSAEMPDATLATLKIQPSEPRDSAVYFCASGSHYTVYSNQPQHFGDGTRLSIL.

The chain combines TRBV5-4 with TRBJ2-2; 9 bases agree with TRBD1. Germline trimming cut 5 bases from V and 8 bases from J; bases unmatched to any gene: 4. Germline-derived CDR1 and CDR2 are SGHNT and YYREEE (reference sequence). The CDR3 spans 13 residues. In DNA form, the CDR3 reads TGTGCCAGCAGTGCCGGGACAGGGGGGGAGCTGTTTTTT. Protein: CASSAGTGGELFF.

This sequence joins TRBV2 and TRBJ2-4, with D maybe TRBD2 (6 bases). CDR3 length: 13 amino acids. Trimming left V 6 bases short and J 6 bases short, with 12 bases between. Germline V gene sequence: CDR1 SNHLY, CDR2 FYNNEI. The CDR3 protein is CASSRDWGNIQYF. The CDR3 nucleotides are TGTGCCAGCAGCAGGGACTGGGGAAACATTCAGTACTTC.

This rearrangement joins TRBV13 to TRBJ2-1, with 14 bases fitting TRBD2. There are 18 residues in the CDR3. Germline V gene sequence: CDR1 PRHDT, CDR2 FYEKMQ (reference sequence). The trim removed 5 bases at V and 3 bases at J, leaving 9 bases unmatched. The CDR3 region has the DNA TGTGCCAGCAGCCCGGGACTAGCGGGGGAGGCCGTCTACAATGAGCAGTTCTTC. Its translation is CASSPGLAGEAVYNEQFF.